This T cell receptor beta chain was recovered during a study of blood T cell repertoires in COVID-19. Authors' methods: By means of reference gene primer amplification, nucleated cell counts were estimated. Profiling relied on immunoSEQ multiplex PCR, and the TCRdb table lists in-frame clones only, not all of them. Clonal size and the V and J genes are those of that table, whereas D and trimming came from the DNA. The table has over 150,000 clones, roughly 81% seen once; the top ten hold 8% to 9%. CDR3 length: 15 residues. The germline V gene has CDR1 SGHRS and CDR2 YFSETQ. Trimming shortened V by 3 bases and J by 3 bases, and 15 bases separated the two germline ends.

The V and J genes are TRBV5-1 and TRBJ1-1; D remains ambiguous. The sequence derives from a woman in her sixties with COVID-19, enrolled during active disease. Material for sequencing was peripheral blood. CDR3 nucleotides: TGCGCCAGCAGCTCCTCCATACCCGGGGACACTGAAGCTTTCTTT. It translates to CASSSSIPGDTEAFF.